Below are 30 T cell receptor beta chains sequenced from a single sample in a study of T cells in lung cancer brain metastases. The protocol was immunoSEQ multiplex PCR, while the TCRdb copy is restricted to in-frame clones and leaves out a portion. Of about 2,000 clones in the sample, around 89% were seen once. Sequenced sample: tumor tissue from a brain metastasis. The receptor set was obtained from a woman between 50 and 59 years old with non-small cell lung cancer that had spread to the brain.

This chain connects TRBV28 to TRBJ2-3, with D perhaps TRBD1 (5 bases). The CDR3 extends over 14 amino acids. Germline CDR1 and CDR2: MDHEN and SYDVKM. Trimming stripped 3 bases from V and 4 bases from J, with 11 bases between. For the CDR3, the DNA is TGTGCCAGCAGTTTCCCCCGACAGTCAGATACGCAGTATTTT. It translates to CASSFPRQSDTQYF.

This rearrangement joins TRBV11-3 to TRBJ2-3; 9 nucleotides agree with TRBD1. The ends lost 3 bases at V and 4 bases at J; junction bases unmatched: 5. This CDR3 contains 15 residues. CDR1 is SGHNT, CDR2 YENEEA, per germline. The CDR3 is CASSLGQGFSDTQYF. For the CDR3, the DNA is TGTGCCAGCAGCTTGGGACAGGGTTTTTCAGATACGCAGTATTTT.

This CDR3 reads CASRETAANYGYTF. In DNA, the CDR3 is TGTGCCAGCAGGGAGACAGCAGCTAACTATGGCTACACCTTC. This sequence joins TRBV28 and TRBJ1-2; D may be TRBD1 (5 bases). Trimming removed 6 bases at V and 0 bases at J, with 11 bases between. This CDR3 comprises 14 residues. Germline-derived CDR1 and CDR2 are MDHEN and SYDVKM.

The rearrangement uses TRBV10-1 and TRBJ1-2, with D unresolved. The CDR3 is made up of 11 amino acids. Looked up from germline, CDR1 is WNHNN and CDR2 is SYGVQD (reference sequence). This CDR3 reads CGSRKTYGYTF. In DNA form, the CDR3 reads TGCGGATCGCGAAAGACCTATGGCTACACCTTC.

The J gene is TRBJ2-5, the V gene TRBV9; no reliable D call. Trimming stripped 4 bases from V and 0 bases from J, with 7 bases between. The germline CDR1 and CDR2 sequences are SGDLS and YYNGEE. This CDR3 region has 13 residues. CDR3 amino acids: CASSPEHQETQYF. CDR3 nucleotides: TGTGCCAGCAGCCCGGAGCACCAAGAGACCCAGTACTTC.

The genes are TRBV5-5 and TRBJ2-7; 12 nucleotides agree with TRBD2. This CDR3 has 17 amino acids. Trimming cost V 4 bases and J 2 bases; bases outside gene matches: 10. Germline CDR1 reads SGHKS; CDR2 reads YYEKEE (reference sequence). The CDR3 here is CASSVGLAGRITYEQYF. CDR3 sequence (DNA): TGTGCCAGCAGCGTCGGACTAGCGGGGAGGATAACCTACGAGCAGTACTTC.

V is TRBV9 and J is TRBJ2-1, with 10 nucleotides matching TRBD2. There are 16 residues in the CDR3. The germline V gene encodes CDR1 SGDLS and CDR2 YYNGEE. Losses at the gene ends were 6 bases for V and 4 bases for J; bases not matched to a gene: 10. CDR3 amino acids: CASTPAGLAWYNEQFF. In DNA, the CDR3 is TGTGCCAGCACTCCGGCGGGACTAGCGTGGTACAATGAGCAGTTCTTC.

This rearrangement joins TRBV7-2 to TRBJ2-7; the D gene is possibly TRBD1 (5 bases). Between the trimmed V and J ends, which lost 1 base and 2 bases, there was a span of 6 bases. Germline-derived CDR1 and CDR2 are SGHTA and FQGNSA. The length of the CDR3 is 13 residues. The chain's CDR3 is CASSLVGAYEQYF. CDR3 in DNA: TGTGCCAGCAGCTTAGTAGGGGCCTACGAGCAGTACTTC.

This clone was counted once. The chain carries TRBV7-2 and TRBJ2-7; D is perhaps TRBD1 (6 bases). V dropped 5 bases and J dropped 4 bases, with 9 bases sitting between them. CDR3 length: 12 amino acids. Per germline, CDR1 SGHTA and CDR2 FQGNSA. CDR3 sequence reads: CASSPTGYEQYF. For the CDR3, the DNA is TGTGCCAGCAGCCCGACAGGATACGAGCAGTACTTC.

The chain couples TRBV28 to TRBJ2-2; TRBD2 aligns across 7 bases. The V gene end was trimmed by 5 bases and the J gene end by 5 bases; junction bases not matched to a gene: 2. CDR1 and CDR2 from the germline V gene are MDHEN and SYDVKM. CDR3 size: 13 residues. The CDR3 spells CASSLGGTGELFF. For the CDR3, the DNA is TGTGCCAGCAGTCTCGGGGGGACCGGGGAGCTGTTTTTT.

The V and J genes are TRBV28 and TRBJ2-7; D is tentatively TRBD1 or TRBD2 (5 bases each). The CDR3 has 14 amino acids. V was cut by 5 bases and J by 6 bases, with 17 bases left in between. Germline V lookup: CDR1 MDHEN, CDR2 SYDVKM. In nucleotides, the CDR3 is TGTGCCAGCAGTGTTACCGGGGCCCCCGGCGAGCAGTACTTC. Its protein product is CASSVTGAPGEQYF. The whole variable domain, remainder taken from reference TRBV28 and TRBJ2-7, is DVKVTQSSRYLVKRTGEKVFLECVQDMDHENMFWYRQDPGLGLRLIYFSYDVKMKEKGDIPEGYSVSREKKERFSLILESASTNQTSMYLCASSVTGAPGEQYFGPGTRLTVT.

Worth noting for this clone: One junction end does not reproduce the germline sequence, and a read error may be involved. V gene TRBV5-6 combines with J gene TRBJ1-1; D unresolved. The CDR3 sequence is 13 residues long. In germline, CDR1 is SGHDT, CDR2 YYEEEE. The CDR3, as DNA: TGTGCTAGCAGCTTGCGGGGTTGGACTGAAGCTTTCTTT. This sequence encodes CASSLRGWTEAFF.

This sequence joins TRBV7-9 and TRBJ2-3; 7 nucleotides align to TRBD2. Per germline, CDR1 SEHNR and CDR2 FQNEAQ (reference sequence). Trimming at V came to 8 bases and at J to 0 bases, leaving 8 bases not matched to a gene. The CDR3 loop spans 15 amino acids. The CDR3 loop reads CASLSGEGSTDTQYF. CDR3 nucleotide sequence: TGTGCCAGCCTCAGCGGGGAGGGAAGCACAGATACGCAGTATTTT.

The rearrangement uses TRBV7-3 and TRBJ2-1; 13 nucleotides line up with TRBD2. This CDR3 contains 15 residues. V was pared by 4 bases and J by 6 bases, with 3 bases of the junction left unmatched. Germline V gene lookup returns CDR1 SGHTA and CDR2 FQGTGA. The CDR3 sequence: CASSSLAGGLNEQFF. The CDR3 bases are TGTGCCAGCAGCTCACTAGCGGGAGGGCTCAATGAGCAGTTCTTC.

The chain carries TRBV5-6 and TRBJ1-1; no clear D gene. The CDR3 consists of 13 residues. V shed 4 bases and J shed 5 bases, with 12 bases lying between them. In germline, CDR1 is SGHDT, CDR2 YYEEEE. The chain's CDR3 is CASSGDLGTEAFF. CDR3 nucleotides: TGTGCCAGCAGCGGAGATTTGGGTACTGAAGCTTTCTTT.

The chain has TRBV11-2 and TRBJ2-5, with D possibly called TRBD1 or TRBD2 (7 bases each). Germline-derived CDR1 and CDR2 are SGHAT and FQNNGV. V lost 4 bases and J 5 bases, leaving 26 bases between the germline ends. CDR3 size: 18 residues. In nucleotides, the CDR3 is TGTGCCAGCAGCTCCAGGGGGGGCGGGATCATACGACACGAGACCCAGTACTTC. It specifies CASSSRGGGIIRHETQYF.

V and J are TRBV14 and TRBJ2-3; D not resolved. The V gene's germline CDR1 is SGHDN and CDR2 FVKESK. The CDR3 extends over 13 amino acids. V lost 3 bases to trimming and J lost 3 bases, with 7 bases between them. CDR3 protein: CASSHLGTDTQYF. As DNA, the CDR3 is TGTGCCAGCAGCCATCTGGGGACAGATACGCAGTATTTT.

This rearrangement joins TRBV7-2 to TRBJ1-6; possibly TRBD1 for D (5 bases). This CDR3 is built from 15 residues. With 5 bases removed from V and 6 bases from J, the gap between germline ends came to 14 bases. The V gene's germline CDR1 is SGHTA and CDR2 FQGNSA. CDR3 amino acids: CASSPPGQSNSPLHF. CDR3 bases: TGTGCCAGCAGCCCCCCGGGGCAGAGTAATTCACCCCTCCACTTT. Using reference TRBV7-2 and TRBJ1-6 for the parts outside the CDR3, the full variable domain is GAGVSQSPSNKVTEKGKDVELRCDPISGHTALYWYRQSLGQGLEFLIYFQGNSAPDKSGLPSDRFSAERTGGSVSTLTIQRTQQEDSAVYLCASSPPGQSNSPLHFGNGTRLTVT.

CDR3 residues: CSAGEAETQYF. DNA of the CDR3: TGCAGTGCTGGGGAGGCTGAGACCCAGTACTTC. J is TRBJ2-5 and V is TRBV20-1; D is perhaps TRBD2 (6 bases). In germline, CDR1 is DFQATT, CDR2 SNEGSKA (reference sequence). Trimming removed 5 bases from V and 5 bases from J, with 9 bases in between. The CDR3 contains 11 residues.

The chain links TRBV7-6 to TRBJ1-6; 8 bases match TRBD1. V dropped 5 bases and J dropped 7; count of bases not matched to a gene: 7. Germline V lookup: CDR1 SGHVS, CDR2 FNYEAQ. This CDR3 has 15 residues. The CDR3 protein is CASSPRTGRNSPLHF. In DNA form, the CDR3 reads TGTGCCAGCAGCCCCCGGACAGGGAGAAATTCACCCCTCCACTTT.

The chain is built from TRBV19 and TRBJ2-2; 8 positions agree with TRBD1. This CDR3 is 16 amino acids long. V shed 5 bases, J shed 5 bases, and the junction held 10 bases outside the gene matches. In germline, CDR1 is LNHDA, CDR2 SQIVND (reference sequence). The CDR3 DNA is TGTGCCAGTAGTTATAGGCAGGGGGCGAGGACCGGGGAGCTGTTTTTT. Translating it yields CASSYRQGARTGELFF. The whole variable domain, filled in from reference TRBV19 and TRBJ2-2, reads DGGITQSPKYLFRKEGQNVTLSCEQNLNHDAMYWYRQDPGQGLRLIYYSQIVNDFQKGDIAEGYSVSREKKESFPLTVTSAQKNPTAFYLCASSYRQGARTGELFFGEGSRLTVL.

The rearrangement links TRBV6-6 to TRBJ2-7, with a possible D match to TRBD1 (6 bases). The germline gives CDR1 MNHNY, CDR2 SVGAGI (reference sequence). CDR3 length: 15 residues. V lost 5 bases to trimming and J lost 7 bases, with 21 bases between them. CDR3 DNA sequence: TGTGCCAGCAGTCAATCACCGGGGCCTACAGGGGAGCAGTACTTC. This codes for CASSQSPGPTGEQYF.

The rearrangement links TRBV7-2 to TRBJ1-5; the D is unclear. The V end lost 1 base, the J end lost 7 bases, and 11 bases lay between the germline ends. The CDR3 consists of 14 residues. CDR1 is SGHTA and CDR2 is FQGNSA in the germline V gene. The CDR3 coding sequence is TGTGCCAGCAGCTTAGGCACGACGGGGCAGCCCCAGCATTTT. This encodes CASSLGTTGQPQHF.

The gene calls are TRBV18 and TRBJ1-2, with a possible D match to TRBD1 (5 bases). Germline values: CDR1 KGHSH, CDR2 LQKENI. The CDR3 length is 13 residues. The ends were cut back, 3 bases at V and 6 bases at J, with 11 bases in the middle. In DNA, the CDR3 is TGTGCCAGCTCACCTATACAGGTTGATGGCTACACCTTC. It yields the protein CASSPIQVDGYTF.

The chain couples TRBV4-2 to TRBJ2-3; D gene uncertain. Trimming took 1 base from V and 4 from J, leaving 9 bases between them. This CDR3 is built from 14 residues. Germline CDR1 and CDR2: LGHNA and YNFKEQ. The CDR3 here is CASSQGNGADTQYF. CDR3 nucleotide sequence: TGTGCCAGCAGCCAAGGTAACGGAGCAGATACGCAGTATTTT.

The rearrangement links TRBV9 to TRBJ2-2; D not resolved. Germline V CDR1 and CDR2: SGDLS, YYNGEE. This CDR3 contains 12 residues. V was cut by 0 bases and J by 7 bases, with 4 bases left in between. CDR3 DNA sequence: TGTGCCAGCAGCGTAGCAAACGGGGAGCTGTTTTTT. Protein sequence: CASSVANGELFF.

This clone was seen only a few times. V usage is TRBV27 and J usage is TRBJ2-7; D gene uncertain. This CDR3 is 14 amino acids long. Trimming stripped 6 bases from V and 1 base from J, with 13 bases between. The germline V gene encodes CDR1 MNHEY and CDR2 SMNVEV (reference sequence). CDR3 region: CASRRTVTSYEQYF. Here the CDR3 DNA reads TGTGCCAGCAGGCGAACGGTGACGTCCTACGAGCAGTACTTC.

The V and J genes are TRBV19 and TRBJ1-5; perhaps TRBD1 as D (5 bases). Trimming pared 3 bases from V and 11 bases from J, leaving 14 bases between. Germline CDR1 and CDR2: LNHDA and SQIVND (reference sequence). There are 13 residues in the CDR3. CDR3 sequence (DNA): TGTGCCAGTAGTATCGGGGCCTTTTCGGCCCAGCATTTT. Translation gives CASSIGAFSAQHF.

The rearrangement links TRBV19 to TRBJ1-1; D unclear. Germline lookup yields CDR1 LNHDA and CDR2 SQIVND (reference sequence). V shed 1 base and J shed 3 bases, with 6 bases lying between them. There are 13 residues in the CDR3. The CDR3 bases are TGTGCCAGTAGTATAGGGTTCGACACTGAAGCTTTCTTT. Its translation is CASSIGFDTEAFF.

The chain carries TRBV5-1 and TRBJ2-5; 8 bases align to TRBD2. V was pared by 6 bases and J by 2 bases, with 3 bases of the junction left unmatched. The germline CDR1 and CDR2 sequences are SGHRS and YFSETQ. The CDR3 is 13 residues long. The CDR3, as DNA: TGCGCCAGCAACGGGGGGGGACAAGAGACCCAGTACTTC. This encodes CASNGGGQETQYF.